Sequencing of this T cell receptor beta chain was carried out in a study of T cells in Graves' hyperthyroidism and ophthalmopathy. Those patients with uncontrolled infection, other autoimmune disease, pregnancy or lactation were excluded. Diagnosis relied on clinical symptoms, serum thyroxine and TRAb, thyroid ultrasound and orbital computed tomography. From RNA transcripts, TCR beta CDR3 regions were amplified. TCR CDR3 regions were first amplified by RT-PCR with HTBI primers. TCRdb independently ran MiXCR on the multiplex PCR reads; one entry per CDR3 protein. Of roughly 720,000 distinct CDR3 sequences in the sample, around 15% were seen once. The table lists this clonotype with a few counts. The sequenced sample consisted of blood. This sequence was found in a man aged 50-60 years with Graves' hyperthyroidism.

CDR3 bases: TGTGCCAGCAGCCCGTCCGGGACTAGCGGGAGGGCCCGGAATGAGCAGTTCTTC. Translating it yields CASSPSGTSGRARNEQFF. The chain links TRBV9 to TRBJ2-1; 16 bases match TRBD2. Trimming at V came to 4 bases and at J to 7 bases, leaving 11 bases not matched to a gene. This CDR3 spans 18 amino acids. Germline loops: CDR1 SGDLS, CDR2 YYNGEE.